These 27 T cell receptor beta chains came from one sample sequenced in a study of long-term antiretroviral therapy in people with HIV. At the survey level, the v3.0 immunoSEQ assay was run. Here immunoSEQ multiplex PCR was the method, and the copy in TCRdb shows in-frame clones only, minus some. The sample lists some 35,000 clones, 65% to 75% seen once, with around 3.7% in the top ten. The sequences come from unsorted PBMCs, collected 3 years after starting antiretroviral therapy. These receptors all stem from a man in his fifties or sixties with HIV.

V is TRBV9 and J is TRBJ1-5; the D gene is possibly TRBD1 (5 bases). Germline CDR1 reads SGDLS; CDR2 reads YYNGEE. Trimming removed 0 bases at V and 0 bases at J, with 7 bases between. The CDR3 is made up of 15 amino acids. The CDR3 DNA reads as TGTGCCAGCAGCGTAGGGGGGTATAGCAATCAGCCCCAGCATTTT. It codes for CASSVGGYSNQPQHF.

This clone was observed once. J is TRBJ2-3 and V is TRBV29-1, with 10 positions matching TRBD2. The CDR3 is 18 residues long. Germline-derived CDR1 and CDR2 are SQVTM and ANQGSEA. V gave up 0 bases and J gave up 2 bases; unmatched junction bases: 11. This CDR3 reads CSVEEWPSGGSYTDTQYF. As DNA, the CDR3 is TGCAGCGTTGAAGAGTGGCCTAGCGGGGGCTCCTACACAGATACGCAGTATTTT.

CDR3 region: CASSYQGAQPQHF. As DNA, the CDR3 is TGTGCCAGCAGTTACCAGGGGGCTCAGCCCCAGCATTTT. The chain links TRBV6-5 to TRBJ1-5; TRBD1 matches 8 bases. Germline V lookup: CDR1 MNHEY, CDR2 SVGAGI. This CDR3 has 13 residues. With V trimmed by 2 bases and J by 6 bases, 0 bases remained unmatched.

This rearrangement joins TRBV7-8 to TRBJ2-3; possibly TRBD1 or TRBD2 for D (5 bases each). V was cut by 3 bases and J by 5 bases, with 15 bases left in between. CDR1 and CDR2 from the germline V gene are SGHVS and FQNEAQ. The CDR3 extends over 15 amino acids. The DNA of the CDR3 is TGTGCCAGCAGCTTTCCGGGACCAAGGGAAGATACGCAGTATTTT. Translating gives CASSFPGPREDTQYF. Based on the CDR3 plus reference TRBV7-8 and TRBJ2-3, the full variable domain is GAGVSQSPRYKVAKRGQDVALRCDPISGHVSLFWYQQALGQGPEFLTYFQNEAQLDKSGLPSDRFFAERPEGSVSTLKIQRTQQEDSAVYLCASSFPGPREDTQYFGPGTRLTVL.

V gene TRBV4-1 combines with J gene TRBJ2-4; no clear D gene. Per germline, CDR1 MGHRA and CDR2 YSYEKL. The CDR3 loop spans 14 amino acids. The V end was cut by 0 bases, the J end by 2 bases, with 5 bases between. This chain's CDR3 is CASSQDPTKNIQYF. CDR3 in DNA: TGCGCCAGCAGCCAAGACCCTACCAAAAACATTCAGTACTTC.

This rearrangement joins TRBV18 to TRBJ2-7; TRBD1 agrees at 12 bases. The V segment lost 0 bases and the J segment 6 bases; nucleotides outside the gene matches: 3. In germline, CDR1 is KGHSH, CDR2 LQKENI. This CDR3 is 15 amino acids long. CDR3 loop: CASSPPGTGGGEQYF. The CDR3, as DNA: TGTGCCAGCTCACCACCCGGGACAGGGGGCGGCGAGCAGTACTTC.

The chain carries TRBV5-4 and TRBJ2-5, with a weak D call TRBD2 (6 bases). V lost 4 bases and J 1 base, leaving 11 bases between the germline ends. Germline assignment: CDR1 SGHNT and CDR2 YYREEE (reference sequence). CDR3 length equals 14 residues. The CDR3 bases are TGTGCCAGCAGCCGGGGGAGCTCCCAAGAGACCCAGTACTTC. This gives the protein CASSRGSSQETQYF.

Only a few counts were recorded for this clone. The chain recombines TRBV25-1 with TRBJ2-2; 10 bases align to TRBD1. Trimming cost V 6 bases and J 6 bases; bases outside gene matches: 4. In germline, CDR1 is MGHDK, CDR2 SYGVNS. CDR3 length equals 14 residues. The CDR3 DNA sequence: TGTGCCAGCAGGAGGACAGGGGGTCCCGGGGAGCTGTTTTTT. Protein product: CASRRTGGPGELFF. Based on the CDR3 plus reference TRBV25-1 and TRBJ2-2, the full variable domain is EADIYQTPRYLVIGTGKKITLECSQTMGHDKMYWYQQDPGMELHLIHYSYGVNSTEKGDLSSESTVSRIRTEHFPLTLESARPSHTSQYLCASRRTGGPGELFFGEGSRLTVL.

The CDR3 DNA is TGCGCCAGCACTGGACAGGGGCAAGAGACCCAGTACTTC. This translates into CASTGQGQETQYF. The V and J genes are TRBV5-1 and TRBJ2-5; 9 bases match TRBD1. Germline CDR1 reads SGHRS; CDR2 reads YFSETQ. CDR3 length equals 13 residues. The J segment lost 2 bases and the V segment lost 6 bases, leaving 2 bases of the junction unmatched.

J is TRBJ2-7 and V is TRBV18; D perhaps matches TRBD1 (6 bases). Trimming took off 3 bases at V and 0 bases at J, with 9 bases between the two ends. Germline CDR1 KGHSH, CDR2 LQKENI. The CDR3 loop spans 14 amino acids. The CDR3 sequence is CASSPDSISYEQYF. CDR3 DNA sequence: TGTGCCAGCTCACCGGACAGTATCTCCTACGAGCAGTACTTC.

The rearrangement joins TRBV27 to TRBJ2-7, with D maybe TRBD1 (5 bases). CDR3 length: 15 amino acids. Trimming stripped 5 bases from V and 0 bases from J, with 14 bases between. From germline, CDR1 is MNHEY and CDR2 SMNVEV (reference sequence). CDR3 nucleotide sequence: TGTGCCAGCAGTCCCCAGGACACAGCCTCCTACGAGCAGTACTTC. Translating gives CASSPQDTASYEQYF.

The chain has TRBV7-9 and TRBJ2-7, with D perhaps TRBD1 (6 bases). The germline V gene encodes CDR1 SEHNR and CDR2 FQNEAQ (reference sequence). This CDR3 is 13 amino acids long. The V end lost 3 bases, the J end lost 3 bases, and 9 bases lay between the germline ends. CDR3: CASSFGQLYEQYF. In nucleotides, the CDR3 is TGTGCCAGCAGCTTCGGACAGCTCTACGAGCAGTACTTC.

This chain joins TRBV2 and TRBJ2-7; TRBD1 agrees at 8 bases. There are 14 residues in the CDR3. CDR1 and CDR2 (germline): SNHLY, FYNNEI. V trimming: 4 bases; J trimming: 2 bases; junction bases outside the gene matches: 4. CDR3 loop: CASSGQGAAYEQYF. Written as DNA, the CDR3 is TGTGCCAGCAGTGGCCAGGGGGCCGCCTACGAGCAGTACTTC.

V gene TRBV27 combines with J gene TRBJ2-3; TRBD1 matches at 9 bases. Germline trimming cut 0 bases from V and 2 bases from J; bases unmatched to any gene: 3. The CDR3 has 16 residues. Germline V gene data show CDR1 as MNHEY and CDR2 as SMNVEV (reference sequence). The CDR3 reads CASSLSRTGVTDTQYF. The CDR3 nucleotides are TGTGCCAGCAGTTTATCAAGGACAGGGGTCACAGATACGCAGTATTTT.

DNA for the CDR3: TGTGCCAGCTCGCCTAATGAAAAACTGTTTTTT. Amino acid sequence: CASSPNEKLFF. The chain carries TRBV18 and TRBJ1-4; D not certain. Between the trimmed V and J ends, which lost 6 bases and 3 bases, there was a span of 2 bases. Germline CDR1 and CDR2: KGHSH and LQKENI. This CDR3 comprises 11 residues.

This clone was counted only a few times. CDR3 protein: CASSRLTWGDEQYF. CDR3 nucleotides: TGTGCCAGCAGCCGTCTGACTTGGGGCGACGAGCAGTACTTC. V and J are TRBV7-9 and TRBJ2-7, with a weak D call TRBD1 (5 bases). This CDR3 comprises 14 residues. Germline lookup yields CDR1 SEHNR and CDR2 FQNEAQ (reference sequence). V dropped 5 bases and J dropped 5 bases, with 16 bases sitting between them.

A few counts support this clone. The chain combines TRBV5-6 with TRBJ2-7; TRBD1 matches 7 bases. The junction had 2 bases not matched to a gene; V was cut back by 3 bases and J by 5 bases. CDR1 is SGHDT and CDR2 is YYEEEE in the germline V gene. The CDR3 totals 12 residues. The CDR3 coding sequence is TGTGCCAGCAGCTGGACAGGCAACGAGCAGTACTTC. It codes for CASSWTGNEQYF.

This chain links TRBV18 with TRBJ1-3; D not resolved. CDR1 is KGHSH and CDR2 is LQKENI in the germline V gene. V was trimmed by 4 bases and J by 0 bases, leaving 13 bases between them. The CDR3 runs 16 residues. CDR3 in DNA: TGTGCCAGCTCACAAGACGGACCGATCTCTGGAAACACCATATATTTT. Translating gives CASSQDGPISGNTIYF.

This chain uses TRBV2 with TRBJ1-3; 7 bases agree with TRBD1. This CDR3 contains 14 residues. After removal of 3 bases from V and 4 bases from J, the junction contained 3 bases not matched to a gene. Germline V gene sequence: CDR1 SNHLY, CDR2 FYNNEI. Here the CDR3 reads CASSDRGTGNTIYF. DNA of the CDR3: TGTGCCAGCAGTGACAGGGGGACCGGAAACACCATATATTTT.

The chain combines TRBV28 with TRBJ1-5, with D perhaps TRBD1 (5 bases). Germline CDR1 and CDR2: MDHEN and SYDVKM. The CDR3 is 16 amino acids. The V end was cut by 5 bases, the J end by 2 bases, with 16 bases between. The CDR3 DNA sequence: TGTGCCAGCAGTCCGGCTAAGGCAGGGCGCAATCAGCCCCAGCATTTT. This translates into CASSPAKAGRNQPQHF.

The chain joins TRBV5-4 to TRBJ1-1; no clear D. V was trimmed by 0 bases and J by 5 bases, leaving 8 bases between them. This CDR3 spans 13 amino acids. CDR1 is SGHNT and CDR2 is YYREEE in the germline V gene (reference sequence). The CDR3 loop is CASSLVTGTEAFF. In DNA form, the CDR3 reads TGTGCCAGCAGCTTGGTGACGGGAACTGAAGCTTTCTTT.

The chain links TRBV14 to TRBJ2-3, with 7 bases fitting TRBD2. Germline assignment: CDR1 SGHDN and CDR2 FVKESK. J gave up 0 bases and V 3 bases, and 6 bases lay outside the gene matches. The CDR3 has 16 residues. This chain's CDR3 is CASSQWLAVSTDTQYF. CDR3 sequence (DNA): TGTGCCAGCAGCCAGTGGCTAGCGGTTAGCACAGATACGCAGTATTTT. Full variable domain (missing parts from reference TRBV14 and TRBJ2-3): EAGVTQFPSHSVIEKGQTVTLRCDPISGHDNLYWYRRVMGKEIKFLLHFVKESKQDESGMPNNRFLAERTGGTYSTLKVQPAELEDSGVYFCASSQWLAVSTDTQYFGPGTRLTVL.

The chain uses TRBV28 and TRBJ2-7; 9 nucleotides align to TRBD1. Germline V gene lookup returns CDR1 MDHEN and CDR2 SYDVKM. The CDR3 is 15 residues long. The V and J ends lost 8 bases and 4 bases, in that order; junction bases with no gene match: 12. In nucleotides, the CDR3 is TGTGCCAGCTTAGGGACAGGGACGCTCAGGTACGAGCAGTACTTC. This encodes CASLGTGTLRYEQYF. Complete variable domain (other parts from reference TRBV28 and TRBJ2-7): DVKVTQSSRYLVKRTGEKVFLECVQDMDHENMFWYRQDPGLGLRLIYFSYDVKMKEKGDIPEGYSVSREKKERFSLILESASTNQTSMYLCASLGTGTLRYEQYFGPGTRLTVT.

This clone showed up just a few times. This chain connects TRBV7-2 to TRBJ2-7; D perhaps matches TRBD2 (6 bases). V lost 2 bases, J lost 7 bases, and 15 bases lay in between. This CDR3 is 14 amino acids long. Looked up from germline, CDR1 is SGHTA and CDR2 is FQGNSA. CDR3 region: CASSLTSLGGEQYF. The DNA for the CDR3 is TGTGCCAGCAGCTTAACTAGCCTTGGTGGGGAGCAGTACTTC.

This sequence joins TRBV5-1 and TRBJ2-7, with D uncertain. Germline CDR1 reads SGHRS; CDR2 reads YFSETQ. This CDR3 region has 14 residues. The V and J ends lost 0 bases and 0 bases respectively, with 7 bases between them. The CDR3 loop is CASSLAQRSYEQYF. The CDR3 DNA reads TGCGCCAGCAGCTTGGCGCAGCGCTCCTACGAGCAGTACTTC.

A single count supports this clone. The rearrangement links TRBV19 to TRBJ2-7; D is undetermined. CDR3 length: 12 amino acids. V gave up 5 bases and J gave up 3 bases, with 8 bases separating them. CDR1 and CDR2 (germline): LNHDA, SQIVND (reference sequence). The CDR3, as DNA: TGTGCCAGTAGTGGGTACAGCTACGAGCAGTACTTC. Protein product: CASSGYSYEQYF.

The chain carries TRBV6-6 and TRBJ2-7; 9 bases are a match to TRBD2. The CDR3 totals 16 residues. The germline V gene has CDR1 MNHNY and CDR2 SVGAGI (reference sequence). The ends lost 3 bases at V and 2 bases at J; junction bases unmatched: 8. The CDR3 DNA reads as TGTGCCAGCAGTTATCCCCTGGGCGGGGGGGCCTACGAGCAGTACTTC. The encoded protein is CASSYPLGGGAYEQYF.